In this sample, the clone carrying this T cell receptor (beta chain) turned up once. This sample is drawn from a study of cytomegalovirus exposure and HLA in healthy donors. Germline lookup yields CDR1 MNHNS and CDR2 SASEGT. The CDR3 has 15 amino acids. Trimming took off 2 bases at V and 4 bases at J, with 12 bases between the two ends. A multiplex PCR was run with 60 Vbeta primers and 13 Jbeta primers. Sequencing was performed with immunoSEQ multiplex PCR; in TCRdb, only in-frame clones are kept and a portion is missing. The sample records 200,000 or so clones, over 70% being singletons. The material sequenced was PBMCs. This clonotype was obtained from a boy aged 2 to 10 in good health and CMV-seronegative. V and J are TRBV6-1 and TRBJ2-1, with D possibly matching TRBD2 (5 bases). CDR3 residues: CASSETSGIYNEQFF. The CDR3 DNA follows: TGTGCCAGCAGTGAAACTAGTGGCATTTACAATGAGCAGTTCTTC.